The 12 T cell receptor beta chains reported below all come from one sample, sequenced in a study of T cell clonotyping in hematopoietic cell transplantation. Time point reported: recipient sample about 28 days before transplant, after cytoreduction. The protocol was immunoSEQ multiplex PCR, while the TCRdb copy is restricted to in-frame clones and leaves out a portion. The sample includes 4,000 to 5,500 clones, 25% to 35% of them seen just once. The sequencing here drew on peripheral blood mononuclear cells, taken before stem cell transplant. The receptors shown here come from a man aged 50-60 years with myelofibrosis. Some clones in this sample may be carry-over from other donors' samples.

The chain employs TRBV6-5 and TRBJ1-3; possible D gene TRBD1, 5 bases. The V end lost 2 bases, the J end lost 7 bases, and 12 bases lay between the germline ends. The CDR3 covers 14 residues. Germline CDR1 and CDR2: MNHEY and SVGAGI. CDR3 DNA: TGTGCCAGCAGTTACGGGGGACTGGGGAACACCATATATTTT. Translation gives CASSYGGLGNTIYF.

CDR3 region: CAWSANGGPYEQYF. The CDR3 nucleotides read TGTGCCTGGAGCGCCAACGGGGGTCCCTACGAGCAGTACTTC. This sequence joins TRBV30 and TRBJ2-7; a possible D gene is TRBD2 (6 bases). Germline V gene lookup returns CDR1 GTSNPN and CDR2 SVGIG (reference sequence). Deletions cut 3 bases from V and 2 bases from J, with 14 bases between. The length of the CDR3 is 14 residues.

The chain is built from TRBV20-1 and TRBJ2-7, with D unresolved. Germline V gives CDR1 DFQATT, CDR2 SNEGSKA (reference sequence). The CDR3 has 11 amino acids. V was cut by 5 bases and J by 5 bases, with 10 bases left in between. The CDR3 nucleotides are TGCAGTGCTGGCGTGACGGACGAGCAGTACTTC. Translated, it gives CSAGVTDEQYF.

By sample fraction, this clone is large (0.1 to 1%). The V call is TRBV4-1, the J call TRBJ2-7, with TRBD1 matching 7 bases. The CDR3 loop spans 16 amino acids. Unmatched junction bases numbered 7, after V lost 1 base and J lost 1 base. Germline lookup yields CDR1 MGHRA and CDR2 YSYEKL. Here the CDR3 reads CASSQGDSPFSYEQYF. CDR3 nucleotide sequence: TGCGCCAGCAGCCAAGGGGACAGTCCTTTTTCCTACGAGCAGTACTTC.

V and J are TRBV6-1 and TRBJ1-5, with D perhaps matching TRBD1 (6 bases). V was pared by 6 bases and J by 4 bases, with 16 bases between. This CDR3 has 15 residues. CDR1 MNHNS and CDR2 SASEGT come from the germline V gene. The CDR3 protein is CASRRIGTSNQPQHF. The CDR3, as DNA: TGTGCCAGCAGGCGCATCGGGACAAGTAATCAGCCCCAGCATTTT.

V usage is TRBV30 and J usage is TRBJ1-1, with D perhaps matching TRBD1 (5 bases). Germline CDR1 and CDR2: GTSNPN and SVGIG (reference sequence). The length of the CDR3 is 15 residues. Trimming cost V 4 bases and J 0 bases, with 15 bases left between them. The CDR3 spells CAWILEGLMNTEAFF. DNA of the CDR3: TGTGCCTGGATTCTGGAGGGGCTCATGAACACTGAAGCTTTCTTT.

The chain uses TRBV28 and TRBJ1-2, with D maybe TRBD1 (5 bases). The V gene's germline CDR1 is MDHEN and CDR2 SYDVKM. The CDR3 consists of 15 residues. Trimming stripped 2 bases from V and 4 bases from J, with 14 bases between. The CDR3 DNA reads as TGTGCCAGCAGTTTACCCCAAGGACACCCCTATGGCTACACCTTC. It specifies CASSLPQGHPYGYTF.

The sample holds a few counts of this clone. The chain is built from TRBV30 and TRBJ2-7; possibly TRBD1 for D (5 bases). V dropped 3 bases and J dropped 7 bases, with 16 bases sitting between them. The CDR3 sequence is 13 residues long. Germline CDR1 is GTSNPN and CDR2 is SVGIG (reference sequence). This CDR3 is CAWSWLGPGEQYF. CDR3 sequence (DNA): TGTGCCTGGAGCTGGCTGGGGCCTGGGGAGCAGTACTTC.

This clone is labeled large. The chain uses TRBV9 and TRBJ2-7, with TRBD2 matching over 8 bases. The germline CDR1 and CDR2 sequences are SGDLS and YYNGEE. Trimming took 4 bases from V and 3 from J; bases not matched to a gene: 9. The CDR3 is 15 residues long. The CDR3 sequence is CASSPDSGTSYEQYF. Here the CDR3 DNA reads TGTGCCAGCAGCCCCGATAGCGGGACCAGCTACGAGCAGTACTTC.

This clone was observed a few times. The chain uses TRBV30 and TRBJ2-7, with 7 bases matching TRBD2. With V trimmed by 4 bases and J by 5 bases, 2 bases remained unmatched. Per the germline V gene, CDR1 is GTSNPN and CDR2 is SVGIG (reference sequence). CDR3 length: 11 amino acids. CDR3 in amino acids: CAWMGRDEQYF. In DNA, the CDR3 is TGTGCCTGGATGGGGAGGGACGAGCAGTACTTC.

The chain couples TRBV6-5 to TRBJ1-2; D not resolved. The CDR3 extends over 12 amino acids. The V end lost 5 bases, the J end lost 4 bases, and 8 bases lay between the germline ends. The V gene's germline CDR1 is MNHEY and CDR2 SVGAGI. CDR3 protein: CASSLRGYGYTF. CDR3 in DNA: TGTGCCAGCAGTCTCCGGGGCTATGGCTACACCTTC.

In regard to this clone: Mismatch with germline at one junction end may stem from a read error. This rearrangement joins TRBV6-6 to TRBJ2-7; tentatively, D is TRBD1 or TRBD2 (5 bases each). From germline, CDR1 is MNHNY and CDR2 SVGAGI (reference sequence). The CDR3 length is 13 residues. The CDR3 region is CASNRDGPYEQHF. The CDR3 region has the DNA TGTGCCAGCAATCGGGACGGACCGTACGAGCAGCACTTC.